This T cell receptor beta chain was profiled in a study of Graves' ophthalmopathy and Graves' hyperthyroidism. This clonotype was seen many times. This CDR3 has 18 residues. The V segment lost 3 bases and the J segment 2 bases; nucleotides outside the gene matches: 8. For repertoire sequencing, the TCR beta CDR3 regions were amplified from RNA transcripts. First-round RT-PCR relied on HTBI primers, and a second-round multiplex PCR came next. TCRdb re-analysed the multiplex PCR reads in MiXCR, keeping a single row per CDR3 protein. This sample has about 410,000 distinct CDR3 sequences, with about 17% found just once.

The specimen was peripheral blood. The chain is built from TRBV12-3 or TRBV12-4 and TRBJ2-2, with 11 bases lining up with TRBD2. This receptor was taken from a woman between 18 and 29 years old with Graves' ophthalmopathy. CDR3 in DNA: TGTGCCAGCAGTTTTCGCACTAGCGGGAGTAGTAACACCGGGGAGCTGTTTTTT. It codes for CASSFRTSGSSNTGELFF.